The 4 T cell receptor beta chains listed next were all sequenced from one sample in a study of T cells in localized non-small cell lung cancer. Some clones are missing from TCRdb's copy, which holds only in-frame ones; the method was immunoSEQ multiplex PCR. The data show roughly 33,000 clones, with approximately 91% seen just once and 4.2% held by the top ten. Sequenced here: peripheral blood, sampled before any cancer treatment. The receptors here all came from a woman aged 35 to 70 with stage I lung adenocarcinoma.

The rearrangement links TRBV7-3 to TRBJ2-7; D may be TRBD1 or TRBD2 (5 bases each). This CDR3 is built from 13 residues. V gave up 5 bases and J gave up 0 bases, with 8 bases separating them. The V gene's germline CDR1 is SGHTA and CDR2 FQGTGA. CDR3 amino acids: CASSPGASYEQYF. CDR3 in DNA: TGTGCCAGCAGCCCCGGGGCCTCCTACGAGCAGTACTTC. Combining the CDR3 with reference TRBV7-3 and TRBJ2-7 gives the whole variable domain GAGVSQTPSNKVTEKGKYVELRCDPISGHTALYWYRQSLGQGPEFLIYFQGTGAADDSGLPNDRFFAVRPEGSVSTLKIQRTERGDSAVYLCASSPGASYEQYFGPGTRLTVT.

V and J are TRBV19 and TRBJ1-5, with D hard to call. The V gene's germline CDR1 is LNHDA and CDR2 SQIVND (reference sequence). The CDR3 runs to 13 residues. The V end lost 4 bases, the J end lost 0 bases, and 4 bases lay between the germline ends. CDR3 coding DNA: TGTGCCAGTAGTAGCCATAGCAATCAGCCCCAGCATTTT. Its translation is CASSSHSNQPQHF.

The V and J genes are TRBV11-1 and TRBJ2-3; D gene uncertain. Germline-derived CDR1 and CDR2 are SGHAT and FQDESV (reference sequence). The CDR3 runs 13 residues. V dropped 6 bases and J dropped 2 bases, with 9 bases sitting between them. CDR3 nucleotide sequence: TGTGCCAGCAGTATTTTAGTCACAGATACGCAGTATTTT. Translation gives CASSILVTDTQYF.

The chain joins TRBV18 to TRBJ1-2; possibly TRBD1 for D (5 bases). The CDR3 length is 14 residues. Germline assignment: CDR1 KGHSH and CDR2 LQKENI. Trimming removed 6 bases at V and 8 bases at J, with 19 bases between. The chain's CDR3 is CASSPSSGGGGYTF. CDR3 in DNA: TGTGCCAGCTCTCCTTCCTCCGGGGGAGGAGGCTACACCTTC.